This TCR beta chain was sequenced during a study of cytomegalovirus exposure and HLA in healthy donors. Germline V CDR1 and CDR2: KGHSH, LQKENI. V was clipped by 0 bases and J by 8 bases, with 6 bases between them. The CDR3 has 12 residues. Amplification used 60 Vbeta primers and 13 Jbeta primers. Assay used: immunoSEQ multiplex PCR; TCRdb lists only in-frame clones, some missing. The sample shows 150,000 to 250,000 clones, and 0.65% to 0.75% sits with its ten largest clones. Sequenced input: PBMCs. This clonotype originated in a boy aged 5-17 years in good health and CMV-seronegative. This chain uses TRBV18 with TRBJ2-3; D remains unclear. The CDR3 DNA follows: TGTGCCAGCTCACCACCGCAGCGTACGCAGTATTTT. Its translation is CASSPPQRTQYF. The variable domain in full, completed from reference TRBV18 and TRBJ2-3, reads NAGVMQNPRHLVRRRGQEARLRCSPMKGHSHVYWYRQLPEEGLKFMVYLQKENIIDESGMPKERFSAEFPKEGPSILRIQQVVRGDSAAYFCASSPPQRTQYFGPGTRLTVL.